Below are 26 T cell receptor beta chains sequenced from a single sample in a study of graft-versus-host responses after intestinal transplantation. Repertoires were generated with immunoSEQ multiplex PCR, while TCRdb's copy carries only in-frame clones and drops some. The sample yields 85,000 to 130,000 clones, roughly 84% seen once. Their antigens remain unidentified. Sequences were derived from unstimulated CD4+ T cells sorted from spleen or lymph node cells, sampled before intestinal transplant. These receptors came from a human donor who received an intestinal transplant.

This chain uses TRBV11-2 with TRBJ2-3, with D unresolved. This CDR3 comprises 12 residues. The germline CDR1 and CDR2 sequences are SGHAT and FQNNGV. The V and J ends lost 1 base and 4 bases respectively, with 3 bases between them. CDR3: CASSLAPDTQYF. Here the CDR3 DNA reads TGTGCCAGCAGCTTAGCCCCAGATACGCAGTATTTT.

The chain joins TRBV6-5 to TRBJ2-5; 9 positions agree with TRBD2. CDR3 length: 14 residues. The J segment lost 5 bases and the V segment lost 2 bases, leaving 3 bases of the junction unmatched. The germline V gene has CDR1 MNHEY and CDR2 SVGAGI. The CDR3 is CASSYSLAGETQYF. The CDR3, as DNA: TGTGCCAGCAGTTACAGTCTAGCGGGGGAGACCCAGTACTTC.

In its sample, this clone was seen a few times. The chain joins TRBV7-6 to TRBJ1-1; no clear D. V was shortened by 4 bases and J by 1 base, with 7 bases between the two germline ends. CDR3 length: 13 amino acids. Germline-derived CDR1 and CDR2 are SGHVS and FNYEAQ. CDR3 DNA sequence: TGTGCCAGCAGCTCCGGGCCGAACACTGAAGCTTTCTTT. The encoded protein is CASSSGPNTEAFF.

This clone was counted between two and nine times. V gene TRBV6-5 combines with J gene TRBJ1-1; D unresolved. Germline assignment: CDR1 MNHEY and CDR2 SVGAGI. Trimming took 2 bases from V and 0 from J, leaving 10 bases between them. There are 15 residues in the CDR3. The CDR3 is CASSYEQSMNTEAFF. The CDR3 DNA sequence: TGTGCCAGCAGTTACGAACAGAGCATGAACACTGAAGCTTTCTTT.

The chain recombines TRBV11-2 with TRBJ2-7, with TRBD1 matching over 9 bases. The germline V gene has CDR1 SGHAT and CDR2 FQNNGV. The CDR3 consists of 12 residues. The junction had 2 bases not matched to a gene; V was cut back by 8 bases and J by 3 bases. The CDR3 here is CASEDRGYEQYF. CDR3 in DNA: TGTGCCAGCGAGGACAGGGGCTACGAGCAGTACTTC.

The CDR3 DNA is TGTGCCAGCAGCGTAGGGCAGGAGAGTCTCAGTGGCTACACCTTC. This gives the protein CASSVGQESLSGYTF. The chain couples TRBV9 to TRBJ1-2; D not certain. CDR3 length equals 15 residues. The germline CDR1 and CDR2 sequences are SGDLS and YYNGEE. Trimming left V 0 bases short and J 7 bases short, with 16 bases between. The variable domain in full, with the rest retrieved from reference TRBV9 and TRBJ1-2, is DSGVTQTPKHLITATGQRVTLRCSPRSGDLSVYWYQQSLDQGLQFLIQYYNGEERAKGNILERFSAQQFPDLHSELNLSSLELGDSALYFCASSVGQESLSGYTFGSGTRLTVV.

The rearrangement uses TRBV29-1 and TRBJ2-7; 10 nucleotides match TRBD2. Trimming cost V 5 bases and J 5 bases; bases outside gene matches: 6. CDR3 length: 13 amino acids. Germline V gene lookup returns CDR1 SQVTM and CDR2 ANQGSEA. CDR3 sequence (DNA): TGCAGCGTTCCACTAGCGGGACGCAACGAGCAGTACTTC. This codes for CSVPLAGRNEQYF.

The CDR3 DNA reads TGTGCCAGCAGCCCGGGACTAGCTACTAATGAGCAGTTCTTC. Amino acids: CASSPGLATNEQFF. The chain uses TRBV14 and TRBJ2-1; 9 bases agree with TRBD2. The V gene end was trimmed by 4 bases and the J gene end by 7 bases; junction bases not matched to a gene: 5. CDR1 SGHDN and CDR2 FVKESK come from the germline V gene. The CDR3 loop spans 14 amino acids.

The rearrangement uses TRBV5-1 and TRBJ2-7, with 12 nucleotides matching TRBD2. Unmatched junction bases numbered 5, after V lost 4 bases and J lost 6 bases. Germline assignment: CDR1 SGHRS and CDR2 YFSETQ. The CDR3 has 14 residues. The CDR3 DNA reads TGCGCCAGCAGCAAGACTAGCGGGAGTGGCGAGCAGTACTTC. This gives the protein CASSKTSGSGEQYF.

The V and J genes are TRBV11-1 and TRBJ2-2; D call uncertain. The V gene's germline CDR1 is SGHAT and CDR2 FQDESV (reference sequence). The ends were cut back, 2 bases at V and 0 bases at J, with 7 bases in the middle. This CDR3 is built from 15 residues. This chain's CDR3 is CASSLSPSNTGELFF. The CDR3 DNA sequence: TGTGCCAGCAGCTTATCACCCTCGAACACCGGGGAGCTGTTTTTT.

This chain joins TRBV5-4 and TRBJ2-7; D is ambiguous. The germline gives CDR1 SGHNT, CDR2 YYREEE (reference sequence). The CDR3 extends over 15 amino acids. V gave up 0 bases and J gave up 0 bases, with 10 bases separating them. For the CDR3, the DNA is TGTGCCAGCAGCTTGGCCGGCAGCTACTCCTACGAGCAGTACTTC. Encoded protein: CASSLAGSYSYEQYF. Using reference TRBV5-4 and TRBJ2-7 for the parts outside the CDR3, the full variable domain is ETGVTQSPTHLIKTRGQQVTLRCSSQSGHNTVSWYQQALGQGPQFIFQYYREEENGRGNFPPRFSGLQFPNYSSELNVNALELDDSALYLCASSLAGSYSYEQYFGPGTRLTVT.

This chain's CDR3 is CAREGRSSYNEQFF. The CDR3, as DNA: TGTGCCAGGGAGGGACGGAGCTCCTACAATGAGCAGTTCTTC. V gene TRBV2 combines with J gene TRBJ2-1; a weak D match, TRBD2 (6 bases). Trimming pared 9 bases from V and 0 bases from J, leaving 12 bases between. The germline CDR1 and CDR2 sequences are SNHLY and FYNNEI. There are 14 residues in the CDR3.

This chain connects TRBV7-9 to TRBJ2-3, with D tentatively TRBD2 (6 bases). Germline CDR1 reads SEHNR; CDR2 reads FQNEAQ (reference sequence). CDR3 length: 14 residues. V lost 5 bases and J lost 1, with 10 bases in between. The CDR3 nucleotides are TGTGCCAGCAGCCCCGGGACTCGCACAGATACGCAGTATTTT. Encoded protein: CASSPGTRTDTQYF.

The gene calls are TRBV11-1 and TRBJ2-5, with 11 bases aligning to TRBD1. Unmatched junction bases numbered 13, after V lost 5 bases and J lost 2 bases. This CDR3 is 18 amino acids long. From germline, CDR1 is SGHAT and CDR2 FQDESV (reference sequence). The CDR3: CASSQIEIGQGAQETQYF. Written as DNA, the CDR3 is TGTGCCAGCAGCCAGATAGAAATCGGACAGGGGGCTCAAGAGACCCAGTACTTC.

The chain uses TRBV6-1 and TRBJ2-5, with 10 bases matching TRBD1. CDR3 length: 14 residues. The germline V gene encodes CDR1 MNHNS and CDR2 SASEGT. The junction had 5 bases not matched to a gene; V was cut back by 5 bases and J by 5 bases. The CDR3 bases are TGTGCCAGCAGTTGGACAGGGGGTGGGGAGACCCAGTACTTC. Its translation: CASSWTGGGETQYF.

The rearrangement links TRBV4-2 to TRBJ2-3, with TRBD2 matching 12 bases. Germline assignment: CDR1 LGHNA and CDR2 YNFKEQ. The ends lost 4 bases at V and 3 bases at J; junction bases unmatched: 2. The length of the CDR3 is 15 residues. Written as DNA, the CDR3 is TGTGCCAGCAGCCCCGGGACTAGCGGGACAGATACGCAGTATTTT. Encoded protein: CASSPGTSGTDTQYF.

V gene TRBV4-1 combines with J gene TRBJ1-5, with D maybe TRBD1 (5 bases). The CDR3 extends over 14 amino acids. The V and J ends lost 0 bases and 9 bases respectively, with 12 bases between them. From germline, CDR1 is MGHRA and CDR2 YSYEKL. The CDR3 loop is CASSQEGEWGPQHF. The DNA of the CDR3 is TGCGCCAGCAGCCAAGAGGGGGAGTGGGGGCCCCAGCATTTT.

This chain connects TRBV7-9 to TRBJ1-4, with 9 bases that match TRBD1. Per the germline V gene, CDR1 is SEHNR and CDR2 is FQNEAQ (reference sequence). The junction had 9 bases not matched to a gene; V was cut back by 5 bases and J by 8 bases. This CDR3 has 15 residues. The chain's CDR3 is CASSPRTGAGEKLFF. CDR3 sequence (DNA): TGTGCCAGCAGCCCCCGGACAGGGGCCGGAGAAAAACTGTTTTTT.

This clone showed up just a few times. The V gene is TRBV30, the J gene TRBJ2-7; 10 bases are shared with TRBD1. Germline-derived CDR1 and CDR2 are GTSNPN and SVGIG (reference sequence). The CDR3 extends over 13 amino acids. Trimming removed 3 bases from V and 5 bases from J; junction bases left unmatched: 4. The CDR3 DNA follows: TGTGCCTGGAGCGGGACAGGGGTAAACGAGCAGTACTTC. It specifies CAWSGTGVNEQYF.

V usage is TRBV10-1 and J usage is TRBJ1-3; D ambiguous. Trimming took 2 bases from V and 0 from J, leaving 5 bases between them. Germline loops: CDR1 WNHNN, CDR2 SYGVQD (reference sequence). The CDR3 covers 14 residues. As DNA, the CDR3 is TGCGCCAGCAGTGAGCACAGCTCTGGAAACACCATATATTTT. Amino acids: CASSEHSSGNTIYF.

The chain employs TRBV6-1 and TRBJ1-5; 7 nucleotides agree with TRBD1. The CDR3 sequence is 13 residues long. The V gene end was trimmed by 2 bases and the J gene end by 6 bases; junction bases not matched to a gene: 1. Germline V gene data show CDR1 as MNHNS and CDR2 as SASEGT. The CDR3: CASSERGRQPQHF. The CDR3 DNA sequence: TGTGCCAGCAGTGAAAGGGGGCGTCAGCCCCAGCATTTT.

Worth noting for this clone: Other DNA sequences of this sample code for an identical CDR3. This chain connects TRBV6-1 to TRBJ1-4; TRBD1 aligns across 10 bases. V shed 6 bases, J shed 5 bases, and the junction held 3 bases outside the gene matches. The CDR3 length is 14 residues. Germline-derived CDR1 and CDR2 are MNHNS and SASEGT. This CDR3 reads CASSPGQGNEKLFF. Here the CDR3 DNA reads TGTGCCAGCAGCCCGGGACAGGGGAATGAAAAACTGTTTTTT.

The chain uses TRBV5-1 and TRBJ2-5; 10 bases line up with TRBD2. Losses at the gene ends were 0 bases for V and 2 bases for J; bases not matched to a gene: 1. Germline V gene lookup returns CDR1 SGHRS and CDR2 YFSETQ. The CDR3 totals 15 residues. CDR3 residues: CASSLASGGQETQYF. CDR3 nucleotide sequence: TGCGCCAGCAGCTTGGCTAGCGGGGGACAAGAGACCCAGTACTTC.

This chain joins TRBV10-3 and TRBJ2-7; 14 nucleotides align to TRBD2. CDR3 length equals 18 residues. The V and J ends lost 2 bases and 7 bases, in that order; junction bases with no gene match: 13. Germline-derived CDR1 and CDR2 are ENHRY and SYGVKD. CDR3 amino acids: CAISEPGLAGAVVGEQYF. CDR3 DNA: TGTGCCATCAGTGAGCCGGGACTAGCGGGAGCGGTCGTCGGGGAGCAGTACTTC.

Here the CDR3 DNA reads TGTGCCAGCAAGACAGGGAGTTTCACTGAGCAGTTCTTC. Its translation: CASKTGSFTEQFF. J is TRBJ2-1 and V is TRBV27; TRBD1 agrees at 7 bases. The CDR3 has 13 amino acids. Losses at the gene ends were 7 bases for V and 9 bases for J; bases not matched to a gene: 9. Germline-derived CDR1 and CDR2 are MNHEY and SMNVEV (reference sequence).

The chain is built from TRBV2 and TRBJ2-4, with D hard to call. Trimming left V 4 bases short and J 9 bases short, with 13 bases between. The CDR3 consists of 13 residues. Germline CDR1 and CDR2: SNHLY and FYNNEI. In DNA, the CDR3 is TGTGCCAGCAGTGTTGTTCACCAAGGCATTCAGTACTTC. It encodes CASSVVHQGIQYF.